One sample yielded the 32 T cell receptor beta chains listed below, sequenced in a study of T cell changes during pregnancy in multiple sclerosis (dated by TCRdb to between 2019 and 2020). Receptor libraries were prepared by the immunoSEQ multiplex PCR assay. TCRdb mirrors the immuneACCESS table, restricted to in-frame sequences. Some clones are absent from its copies; in checked studies, under half trace to an unresolved V gene, and the reason for the others is unknown. The sample profile shows 60,000 to 95,000 clones; under 95% of them were found once. Together, the top ten hold about 0.45% of the sample. The input for sequencing was CD4+ T cells from peripheral blood mononuclear cells, taken before pregnancy. The receptors derive from a female donor with multiple sclerosis, enrolled in a pregnancy study.

The CDR3 DNA reads TGTGCCAGCAGCAGGACTAGCGGGAGCTCCTACAATGAGCAGTTCTTC. Amino acids: CASSRTSGSSYNEQFF. The V and J genes are TRBV7-6 and TRBJ2-1; 13 nucleotides line up with TRBD2. Losses at the gene ends were 5 bases for V and 0 bases for J; bases not matched to a gene: 1. CDR3 length: 16 amino acids. The germline CDR1 and CDR2 sequences are SGHVS and FNYEAQ.

J is TRBJ2-7 and V is TRBV28, with 9 bases matching TRBD1. This CDR3 has 16 residues. The V gene end was trimmed by 5 bases and the J gene end by 5 bases; junction bases not matched to a gene: 13. The germline gives CDR1 MDHEN, CDR2 SYDVKM. The CDR3 coding sequence is TGTGCCAGCAGTCACTCGTACAGGGGGCTTGTGAACGAGCAGTACTTC. Amino acids: CASSHSYRGLVNEQYF.

The CDR3 bases are TGTGCCAGCAGCTTCGTAGCGAGACACACCGGGGAGCTGTTTTTT. This sequence encodes CASSFVARHTGELFF. The rearrangement links TRBV5-4 to TRBJ2-2; possible D gene TRBD2, 5 bases. The germline V and J ends were trimmed by 2 bases and 3 bases, with 11 bases remaining between them. CDR3 length: 15 amino acids. Germline CDR1 SGHNT, CDR2 YYREEE (reference sequence).

The J gene is TRBJ1-2, the V gene TRBV7-2; TRBD1 matches 10 bases. Germline CDR1 reads SGHTA; CDR2 reads FQGNSA. The CDR3 spans 14 residues. J lost 8 bases, V lost 0 bases, and 3 bases had no gene match. The CDR3 coding sequence is TGTGCCAGCAGCTTAGCGGGACAGGGGTTAGGCTACACCTTC. Residues: CASSLAGQGLGYTF.

This clone was seen more than once but under ten times. The chain has TRBV28 and TRBJ1-6, with TRBD1 as a possible D gene (5 bases). The V and J ends lost 6 bases and 6 bases respectively, with 15 bases between them. The CDR3 consists of 15 residues. Germline V gene data show CDR1 as MDHEN and CDR2 as SYDVKM. The CDR3 here is CASRRGGLANSPLHF. CDR3 sequence (DNA): TGTGCCAGCAGAAGGGGTGGGCTGGCTAATTCACCCCTCCACTTT.

The chain couples TRBV7-2 to TRBJ1-2; D might be TRBD1 (5 bases). This CDR3 has 13 residues. Trimming cost V 2 bases and J 7 bases, with 11 bases left between them. Germline V lookup: CDR1 SGHTA, CDR2 FQGNSA. The CDR3 DNA is TGTGCCAGCAGCTTAAAGGGGTCAACTGGCTACACCTTC. Amino acids: CASSLKGSTGYTF.

The rearrangement links TRBV5-1 to TRBJ2-1; 8 bases match TRBD2. The CDR3 runs 15 residues. Per germline, CDR1 SGHRS and CDR2 YFSETQ. The J segment lost 6 bases and the V segment lost 2 bases, leaving 7 bases of the junction unmatched. The CDR3 here is CASSFGSGMFNEQFF. In nucleotides, the CDR3 is TGCGCCAGCAGCTTTGGTAGCGGGATGTTCAATGAGCAGTTCTTC.

CDR3 nucleotides: TGTGCCAGCAGTTTAGGAGGGGGCGGTGAAAAACTGTTTTTT. Its protein product is CASSLGGGGEKLFF. V usage is TRBV28 and J usage is TRBJ1-4, with 7 bases identical to TRBD1. CDR1 MDHEN and CDR2 SYDVKM come from the germline V gene. CDR3 size: 14 residues. The J segment lost 7 bases and the V segment lost 2 bases, leaving 4 bases of the junction unmatched.

J is TRBJ1-3 and V is TRBV9; D perhaps matches TRBD1 (5 bases). The V gene lost 0 bases and the J gene lost 1 base, with 8 bases spanning the gap. The CDR3 runs 15 residues. Per the germline V gene, CDR1 is SGDLS and CDR2 is YYNGEE. CDR3 bases: TGTGCCAGCAGCGTAGACCAGGGTTCTGGAAACACCATATATTTT. Encoded protein: CASSVDQGSGNTIYF.

The chain recombines TRBV30 with TRBJ2-2; 10 nucleotides match TRBD2. The V gene's germline CDR1 is GTSNPN and CDR2 SVGIG (reference sequence). The CDR3 runs to 17 residues. With 2 bases clipped from V and 0 bases from J, the junction kept 6 bases outside the gene matches. DNA for the CDR3: TGTGCCTGGAGTACACTAGCGGGATTCGCGAACACCGGGGAGCTGTTTTTT. Translation: CAWSTLAGFANTGELFF.

This clone was seen a few times. The V gene is TRBV2, the J gene TRBJ1-6; no definite D call. CDR3 length: 12 amino acids. CDR1 SNHLY and CDR2 FYNNEI come from the germline V gene. Trimming took 8 bases from V and 5 from J, leaving 7 bases between them. The CDR3 region is CASDKNNSPLHF. In DNA, the CDR3 is TGTGCCAGCGACAAAAATAATTCACCCCTCCACTTT.

The rearrangement uses TRBV19 and TRBJ2-7, with 7 bases aligning to TRBD1. Trimming took 4 bases from V and 5 from J; bases not matched to a gene: 14. The CDR3 runs 16 residues. Germline V gene lookup returns CDR1 LNHDA and CDR2 SQIVND (reference sequence). The CDR3 DNA reads as TGTGCCAGTAGTACCCGATTCTCAGGGGGTAGGGACGAGCAGTACTTC. Translation gives CASSTRFSGGRDEQYF.

This clone was seen once. The chain uses TRBV5-6 and TRBJ1-1, with D perhaps matching TRBD1 (5 bases). This CDR3 has 12 residues. V lost 4 bases and J lost 12, with 16 bases in between. Per germline, CDR1 SGHDT and CDR2 YYEEEE. DNA for the CDR3: TGTGCCAGCAGCGTCAAGGGGTTTCCGACTTTCTTT. Its translation: CASSVKGFPTFF.

This chain links TRBV11-3 with TRBJ1-2; no reliable D call. Germline V gene data show CDR1 as SGHNT and CDR2 as YENEEA. The CDR3 has 13 residues. V was pared by 5 bases and J by 2 bases, with 9 bases between. CDR3 DNA sequence: TGTGCCAGCAGCCCGAGAGGAAACTATGGCTACACCTTC. Encoded protein: CASSPRGNYGYTF.

The rearrangement links TRBV5-5 to TRBJ2-7; D uncertain. The CDR3 runs to 14 residues. Germline V gives CDR1 SGHKS, CDR2 YYEKEE (reference sequence). V was clipped by 0 bases and J by 2 bases, with 9 bases between them. In DNA form, the CDR3 reads TGTGCCAGCAGCTTGGTGAGAGCTCCCTACGAGCAGTACTTC. It is translated as CASSLVRAPYEQYF.

In its sample, this clone was seen once. The chain combines TRBV6-5 with TRBJ2-1; TRBD2 matches 11 bases. Germline assignment: CDR1 MNHEY and CDR2 SVGAGI. J was trimmed by 6 bases and V by 4 bases; bases with no gene match: 8. The CDR3 has 16 residues. CDR3 sequence reads: CASSWGSGGAGNEQFF. In nucleotides, the CDR3 is TGTGCCAGCAGTTGGGGTAGCGGGGGGGCGGGCAATGAGCAGTTCTTC.

J is TRBJ2-1 and V is TRBV6-1; 8 bases fit TRBD1. From germline, CDR1 is MNHNS and CDR2 SASEGT. The trim removed 4 bases at V and 9 bases at J, leaving 14 bases unmatched. The CDR3 has 16 residues. CDR3 nucleotide sequence: TGTGCCAGCAGTGTTTTGGACAGGGTGGGCTTTGGTGAGCAGTTCTTC. This encodes CASSVLDRVGFGEQFF.

The chain carries TRBV6-1 and TRBJ2-7; tentative D call: TRBD1 (6 bases). The CDR3 length is 14 residues. Between the trimmed V and J ends, which lost 7 bases and 2 bases, there was a span of 15 bases. Germline CDR1 MNHNS, CDR2 SASEGT. CDR3 coding DNA: TGTGCCAGCATGTACCTTGACAGGCCCTACGAGCAGTACTTC. It yields the protein CASMYLDRPYEQYF.

This chain uses TRBV25-1 with TRBJ1-2, with D hard to call. Trimming stripped 7 bases from V and 8 bases from J, with 14 bases between. Germline loops: CDR1 MGHDK, CDR2 SYGVNS. The CDR3 contains 12 residues. The CDR3 sequence: CASNEGGFGYTF. CDR3 DNA sequence: TGTGCCAGCAATGAGGGAGGGTTCGGCTACACCTTC.

The V and J genes are TRBV7-8 and TRBJ2-2; a weak D match, TRBD1 (6 bases). Germline V gene sequence: CDR1 SGHVS, CDR2 FQNEAQ. CDR3 length equals 17 residues. V lost 5 bases and J lost 1, with 17 bases in between. This CDR3 reads CASSPRPGAGNTGELFF. The DNA of the CDR3 is TGTGCCAGCAGCCCCCGGCCAGGGGCCGGGAACACCGGGGAGCTGTTTTTT.

The chain links TRBV19 to TRBJ2-3, with 9 bases aligning to TRBD2. J was trimmed by 3 bases and V by 5 bases; bases with no gene match: 9. The V gene's germline CDR1 is LNHDA and CDR2 SQIVND (reference sequence). The CDR3 has 16 amino acids. The CDR3 loop reads CASSGRVAGATDTQYF. The CDR3, as DNA: TGTGCCAGTAGTGGGAGGGTAGCGGGGGCTACAGATACGCAGTATTTT.

The chain recombines TRBV7-8 with TRBJ1-3; perhaps TRBD1 as D (5 bases). Germline V gene lookup returns CDR1 SGHVS and CDR2 FQNEAQ. The CDR3 sequence is 16 residues long. The V end was cut by 2 bases, the J end by 2 bases, with 13 bases between. The CDR3 spells CASSLFGGITGNTIYF. In DNA form, the CDR3 reads TGTGCCAGCAGCTTATTCGGGGGTATCACTGGAAACACCATATATTTT.

The chain carries TRBV19 and TRBJ1-1; D call uncertain. The germline V and J ends were trimmed by 1 base and 5 bases, with 11 bases remaining between them. The CDR3 runs to 14 residues. Germline assignment: CDR1 LNHDA and CDR2 SQIVND (reference sequence). The CDR3 region has the DNA TGTGCCAGTAGTATAGGAGGGCGAGGGACTGAAGCTTTCTTT. Its protein product is CASSIGGRGTEAFF. Drawing the rest from reference TRBV19 and TRBJ1-1, the complete variable domain is DGGITQSPKYLFRKEGQNVTLSCEQNLNHDAMYWYRQDPGQGLRLIYYSQIVNDFQKGDIAEGYSVSREKKESFPLTVTSAQKNPTAFYLCASSIGGRGTEAFFGQGTRLTVV.

This chain uses TRBV5-6 with TRBJ2-6; no definite D call. The germline V gene encodes CDR1 SGHDT and CDR2 YYEEEE. V lost 1 base to trimming and J lost 1 base, with 6 bases between them. The CDR3 runs 15 residues. CDR3 loop: CASSLLASGANVLTF. CDR3 bases: TGTGCCAGCAGCTTGTTGGCATCTGGGGCCAACGTCCTGACTTTC.

This chain links TRBV6-5 with TRBJ1-5; D is ambiguous. Looked up from germline, CDR1 is MNHEY and CDR2 is SVGAGI. The CDR3 is 13 amino acids. V lost 5 bases, J lost 3 bases, and 8 bases lay in between. CDR3 sequence (DNA): TGTGCCAGCAGTAAGAGCCCCAATCAGCCCCAGCATTTT. Its translation: CASSKSPNQPQHF.

The CDR3 reads CASSLLRDTEAFF. Written as DNA, the CDR3 is TGTGCCAGCAGCTTACTGCGGGACACTGAAGCTTTCTTT. J is TRBJ1-1 and V is TRBV7-2; D is undetermined. The CDR3 totals 13 residues. Germline loops: CDR1 SGHTA, CDR2 FQGNSA. V was shortened by 2 bases and J by 3 bases, with 7 bases between the two germline ends.

V usage is TRBV7-9 and J usage is TRBJ2-5; 10 bases fit TRBD2. Germline-derived CDR1 and CDR2 are SEHNR and FQNEAQ (reference sequence). The CDR3 is 16 amino acids. The trim removed 4 bases at V and 5 bases at J, leaving 10 bases unmatched. CDR3: CASSSPLLAGQETQYF. DNA of the CDR3: TGTGCCAGCAGCTCCCCCCTACTAGCGGGGCAGGAGACCCAGTACTTC.

The chain links TRBV6-5 to TRBJ2-5; TRBD2 agrees at 7 bases. With V trimmed by 8 bases and J by 5 bases, 5 bases remained unmatched. The CDR3 length is 12 residues. Per germline, CDR1 MNHEY and CDR2 SVGAGI. Here the CDR3 DNA reads TGTGCCAGCGGGGGAGGGTACGAGACCCAGTACTTC. It is translated as CASGGGYETQYF.

J is TRBJ2-7 and V is TRBV9; 8 nucleotides align to TRBD2. Germline loops: CDR1 SGDLS, CDR2 YYNGEE. The CDR3 has 15 residues. J was trimmed by 2 bases and V by 4 bases; bases with no gene match: 8. The DNA for the CDR3 is TGTGCCAGCAGCCTCAACTCGGGAGGGCCCTACGAGCAGTACTTC. It codes for CASSLNSGGPYEQYF.

In DNA form, the CDR3 reads TGTGCCAGCAGCCGACCTAGCGGGGGGGTCCAAGAGACCCAGTACTTC. Translating gives CASSRPSGGVQETQYF. The chain carries TRBV5-4 and TRBJ2-5; TRBD2 matches at 12 bases. Looked up from germline, CDR1 is SGHNT and CDR2 is YYREEE (reference sequence). J lost 1 base, V lost 4 bases, and 5 bases had no gene match. This CDR3 comprises 16 residues.

The genes are TRBV6-5 and TRBJ2-7; the D is unclear. Germline-derived CDR1 and CDR2 are MNHEY and SVGAGI. CDR3 length: 12 amino acids. The V and J ends lost 0 bases and 7 bases respectively, with 7 bases between them. The DNA for the CDR3 is TGTGCCAGCAGTTACTCTCTCCAGGAGCAGTACTTC. It is translated as CASSYSLQEQYF.

J is TRBJ2-7 and V is TRBV15, with 12 bases fitting TRBD2. This CDR3 has 17 amino acids. J gave up 5 bases and V 1 base, and 9 bases lay outside the gene matches. From germline, CDR1 is LNHNV and CDR2 YYDKDF (reference sequence). CDR3 sequence: CATSRGSASGRGDEQYF. The CDR3 DNA follows: TGTGCCACCAGCAGAGGATCGGCTAGCGGGAGGGGCGACGAGCAGTACTTC.